Presented here are 21 T cell receptor beta chains from one specimen sequenced in a study of OX40 agonist ivuxolimab in advanced cancers. The repertoire was sequenced with immunoSEQ multiplex PCR; TCRdb's copy has only in-frame clones and lacks some. This table holds roughly 75,000 clones, 83% found once. Here the sequenced sample was CD4+ or CD8+ T cells sorted from blood, taken in a trial of the OX40 agonist ivuxolimab. The receptors come from an adult with an advanced solid tumor such as melanoma, head and neck, liver or kidney cancer.

V gene TRBV27 combines with J gene TRBJ2-1; 12 positions match TRBD2. The ends lost 5 bases at V and 8 bases at J; junction bases unmatched: 10. Per germline, CDR1 MNHEY and CDR2 SMNVEV (reference sequence). The CDR3 loop spans 16 amino acids. The CDR3 protein is CASSPPLAGGLDEQFF. The CDR3 region has the DNA TGTGCCAGCAGTCCGCCCCTAGCGGGGGGGCTTGATGAGCAGTTCTTC.

A few counts support this clone. The J gene is TRBJ1-1, the V gene TRBV15; D gene ambiguous. The CDR3 totals 12 residues. Germline V gene data show CDR1 as LNHNV and CDR2 as YYDKDF (reference sequence). V lost 0 bases and J 11 bases, leaving 10 bases between the germline ends. This chain's CDR3 is CATSRDLVMAFF. As DNA, the CDR3 is TGTGCCACCAGCAGAGATCTGGTTATGGCTTTCTTT.

The chain has TRBV7-2 and TRBJ2-2, with D tentatively TRBD2 (5 bases). V was clipped by 5 bases and J by 6 bases, with 10 bases between them. The CDR3 sequence is 13 residues long. CDR1 and CDR2 from the germline V gene are SGHTA and FQGNSA. CDR3 protein: CASSLEGAGELFF. The CDR3 DNA is TGTGCCAGCAGCCTCGAGGGAGCCGGGGAGCTGTTTTTT.

The genes are TRBV18 and TRBJ2-5, with D perhaps TRBD1 (6 bases). The germline V gene has CDR1 KGHSH and CDR2 LQKENI. V was shortened by 2 bases and J by 4 bases, with 11 bases between the two germline ends. The CDR3 spans 14 residues. CDR3 bases: TGTGCCAGCTCACCAAGGACAGTCCCAGAGACCCAGTACTTC. Translating gives CASSPRTVPETQYF.

With respect to this clone: This CDR3 is also generated by other DNA sequences in the sample. The chain recombines TRBV18 with TRBJ1-5, with D unclear. Trimming stripped 2 bases from V and 5 bases from J, with 7 bases between. CDR3 length equals 13 residues. Germline CDR1 is KGHSH and CDR2 is LQKENI. This chain's CDR3 is CASSPGRDQPQHF. The DNA for the CDR3 is TGTGCCAGCTCACCAGGGAGGGATCAGCCCCAGCATTTT.

This rearrangement joins TRBV5-6 to TRBJ2-5; D not resolved. The CDR3 extends over 14 amino acids. V dropped 2 bases and J dropped 5 bases, with 13 bases sitting between them. Germline V gene lookup returns CDR1 SGHDT and CDR2 YYEEEE. CDR3 region: CASSFVGSRETQYF. In DNA form, the CDR3 reads TGTGCCAGCAGCTTTGTCGGTTCTCGGGAGACCCAGTACTTC. Full variable domain (remainder filled in from reference TRBV5-6 and TRBJ2-5): DAGVTQSPTHLIKTRGQQVTLRCSPKSGHDTVSWYQQALGQGPQFIFQYYEEEERQRGNFPDRFSGHQFPNYSSELNVNALLLGDSALYLCASSFVGSRETQYFGPGTRLLVL.

V and J are TRBV11-3 and TRBJ1-1, with D possibly matching TRBD1 (5 bases). There are 18 residues in the CDR3. V lost 4 bases and J 0 bases, leaving 21 bases between the germline ends. The germline V gene encodes CDR1 SGHNT and CDR2 YENEEA. CDR3 bases: TGTGCCAGCAGCTGGGACTCCATCGGAGGGTATGTGAACACTGAAGCTTTCTTT. As protein: CASSWDSIGGYVNTEAFF.

The chain uses TRBV25-1 and TRBJ1-6, with D perhaps matching TRBD1 (6 bases). V gave up 0 bases and J gave up 6 bases, with 9 bases separating them. CDR1 MGHDK and CDR2 SYGVNS come from the germline V gene. This CDR3 comprises 15 residues. The CDR3: CASSEYKGGNSPLHF. CDR3 nucleotides: TGTGCCAGCAGTGAATACAAGGGGGGTAATTCACCCCTCCACTTT.

V usage is TRBV2 and J usage is TRBJ2-7; D ambiguous. Germline V gives CDR1 SNHLY, CDR2 FYNNEI. V gave up 6 bases and J gave up 3 bases, with 6 bases separating them. The CDR3 is made up of 11 amino acids. The CDR3 loop is CASSPDYEQYF. The CDR3 DNA is TGTGCCAGCAGCCCCGACTACGAGCAGTACTTC.

The chain links TRBV6-6 to TRBJ1-2; 7 positions agree with TRBD1. CDR1 MNHNY and CDR2 SVGAGI come from the germline V gene (reference sequence). J gave up 4 bases and V 6 bases, and 2 bases lay outside the gene matches. This CDR3 contains 12 residues. The CDR3 coding sequence is TGTGCCAGCAGGACAGGGACCTATGGCTACACCTTC. This codes for CASRTGTYGYTF.

This chain uses TRBV4-3 with TRBJ2-7, with D perhaps TRBD2 (5 bases). CDR3 length: 15 amino acids. V gave up 0 bases and J gave up 7 bases, with 16 bases separating them. Germline V gene data show CDR1 as LGHNA and CDR2 as YSLEER. The CDR3 sequence: CASSQDHGSAWEQYF. CDR3 nucleotide sequence: TGCGCCAGCAGCCAAGATCACGGTAGCGCGTGGGAGCAGTACTTC.

This clone has at least ten counts. This rearrangement joins TRBV6-5 to TRBJ2-7; 8 nucleotides agree with TRBD1. In germline, CDR1 is MNHEY, CDR2 SVGAGI. The CDR3 is 13 residues long. With 6 bases clipped from V and 6 bases from J, the junction kept 7 bases outside the gene matches. CDR3 region: CASSPGQALEQYF. CDR3 bases: TGTGCCAGCAGCCCGGGACAGGCCCTCGAGCAGTACTTC.

CDR3 DNA sequence: TGTGCCAGCAGCGTAGGTGGGGTTTACACAGATACGCAGTATTTT. Protein: CASSVGGVYTDTQYF. This chain connects TRBV9 to TRBJ2-3, with D unresolved. CDR3 size: 15 residues. CDR1 and CDR2 from the germline V gene are SGDLS and YYNGEE. With 0 bases removed from V and 2 bases from J, the gap between germline ends came to 10 bases.

This clone was observed a handful of times. The CDR3 region has the DNA TGTGCCAGCAGCCCTGGACAGGGGGGGGACGAGCAGTACTTC. It codes for CASSPGQGGDEQYF. The genes are TRBV7-9 and TRBJ2-7; 10 positions match TRBD1. Germline V gene lookup returns CDR1 SEHNR and CDR2 FQNEAQ (reference sequence). This CDR3 has 14 residues. Trimming took 5 bases from V and 5 from J; bases not matched to a gene: 6. The variable domain in full, with the rest retrieved from reference TRBV7-9 and TRBJ2-7, is DTGVSQNPRHKITKRGQNVTFRCDPISEHNRLYWYRQTLGQGPEFLTYFQNEAQLEKSRLLSDRFSAERPKGSFSTLEIQRTEQGDSAMYLCASSPGQGGDEQYFGPGTRLTVT.

The chain combines TRBV19 with TRBJ1-5, with D perhaps matching TRBD1 (6 bases). Trimming removed 9 bases at V and 6 bases at J, with 15 bases between. Germline V gene lookup returns CDR1 LNHDA and CDR2 SQIVND (reference sequence). CDR3 length: 13 residues. CDR3 sequence (DNA): TGTGCCAGCAGCACAGCCAGGGGTCAGCCCCAGCATTTT. Amino acids: CASSTARGQPQHF.

This clone occurred a few times. The V and J genes are TRBV11-2 and TRBJ1-1; no clear D. The CDR3 extends over 13 amino acids. Per germline, CDR1 SGHAT and CDR2 FQNNGV. With 2 bases removed from V and 1 base from J, the gap between germline ends came to 5 bases. In DNA, the CDR3 is TGTGCCAGCAGCTTAAGCGGGAACACTGAAGCTTTCTTT. Its translation is CASSLSGNTEAFF.

V usage is TRBV7-9 and J usage is TRBJ2-4, with unresolved D. This CDR3 contains 12 residues. The germline V gene encodes CDR1 SEHNR and CDR2 FQNEAQ (reference sequence). Trimming took 11 bases from V and 0 from J, leaving 8 bases between them. CDR3 bases: TGTGCCCCTAACTTAGCCAAAAACATTCAGTACTTC. The encoded protein is CAPNLAKNIQYF. The variable domain in full, completed from reference TRBV7-9 and TRBJ2-4, reads DTGVSQNPRHKITKRGQNVTFRCDPISEHNRLYWYRQTLGQGPEFLTYFQNEAQLEKSRLLSDRFSAERPKGSFSTLEIQRTEQGDSAMYLCAPNLAKNIQYFGAGTRLSVL.

V is TRBV5-1 and J is TRBJ1-1; D may be TRBD1 (5 bases). This CDR3 region has 17 residues. CDR1 and CDR2 (germline): SGHRS, YFSETQ. The V gene lost 0 bases and the J gene lost 0 bases, with 15 bases spanning the gap. The CDR3 region has the DNA TGCGCCAGCAGCTTGGGCAGGGCATCATCCTTGAACACTGAAGCTTTCTTT. This codes for CASSLGRASSLNTEAFF.

The chain recombines TRBV5-1 with TRBJ1-2, with TRBD1 as a possible D gene (5 bases). V lost 4 bases and J 4 bases, leaving 17 bases between the germline ends. CDR1 SGHRS and CDR2 YFSETQ come from the germline V gene. The CDR3 loop spans 15 amino acids. The CDR3 loop reads CASSPNAGPFYGYTF. The CDR3 DNA reads TGCGCCAGCAGCCCTAACGCAGGGCCCTTCTATGGCTACACCTTC.

V and J are TRBV15 and TRBJ2-7; 7 bases line up with TRBD1. CDR1 LNHNV and CDR2 YYDKDF come from the germline V gene (reference sequence). J gave up 11 bases and V 2 bases, and 6 bases lay outside the gene matches. This CDR3 has 12 residues. The CDR3 protein is CATSRPGQVEYF. The CDR3, as DNA: TGTGCCACCAGCAGACCCGGACAGGTGGAGTACTTC.

This clone was counted only a few times. This chain joins TRBV7-9 and TRBJ1-2; TRBD1 matches 7 bases. Losses at the gene ends were 0 bases for V and 6 bases for J; bases not matched to a gene: 4. This CDR3 region has 14 residues. Per the germline V gene, CDR1 is SEHNR and CDR2 is FQNEAQ (reference sequence). The CDR3 DNA sequence: TGTGCCAGCAGCTTAGCGGGGACAGAGCATGGCTACACCTTC. Protein sequence: CASSLAGTEHGYTF.